This passage covers 22 T cell receptor beta chains from one sample sequenced in a study of cytomegalovirus exposure and HLA in healthy donors. The study ran its PCR with 60 Vbeta and 13 Jbeta primers. Data came from immunoSEQ multiplex PCR; TCRdb stores just in-frame clones and leaves some out. The table includes about 160,000 clones, about 80% detected once. The sequencing sample was made of PBMCs. The source is a girl between 5 and 17 years old in good health and CMV-seropositive.

This clone has a handful of counts. The chain is built from TRBV5-1 and TRBJ1-1; D is perhaps TRBD1 (6 bases). The ends were cut back, 1 base at V and 0 bases at J, with 16 bases in the middle. The CDR3 covers 17 residues. Germline lookup yields CDR1 SGHRS and CDR2 YFSETQ. CDR3 sequence (DNA): TGCGCCAGCAGCTTGAATCAGGGGCCCTACCTGAACACTGAAGCTTTCTTT. It codes for CASSLNQGPYLNTEAFF. Supplemented by reference TRBV5-1 and TRBJ1-1, the full variable domain reads KAGVTQTPRYLIKTRGQQVTLSCSPISGHRSVSWYQQTPGQGLQFLFEYFSETQRNKGNFPGRFSGRQFSNSRSEMNVSTLELGDSALYLCASSLNQGPYLNTEAFFGQGTRLTVV.

The gene calls are TRBV5-6 and TRBJ2-6; 8 nucleotides line up with TRBD1. The CDR3 spans 17 residues. Unmatched junction bases numbered 5, after V lost 0 bases and J lost 3 bases. Germline V gene sequence: CDR1 SGHDT, CDR2 YYEEEE. The CDR3 spells CASSLGQGFIGANVLTF. The CDR3 DNA reads as TGTGCCAGCAGCTTGGGACAGGGGTTCATTGGGGCCAACGTCCTGACTTTC.

This chain joins TRBV7-3 and TRBJ1-1; maybe TRBD1 (5 bases). Trimming left V 2 bases short and J 3 bases short, with 10 bases between. The CDR3 consists of 14 residues. Germline assignment: CDR1 SGHTA and CDR2 FQGTGA. The CDR3 DNA follows: TGTGCCAGCAGCTTAGCCCCAGGGCACACTGAAGCTTTCTTT. Translation: CASSLAPGHTEAFF.

J is TRBJ2-2 and V is TRBV29-1; D is uncertain. The germline gives CDR1 SQVTM, CDR2 ANQGSEA. With 4 bases removed from V and 1 base from J, the gap between germline ends came to 7 bases. The CDR3 is made up of 13 amino acids. The CDR3 region has the DNA TGCAGCGTTGTTGCAGGGAACACCGGGGAGCTGTTTTTT. As protein: CSVVAGNTGELFF.

J is TRBJ1-3 and V is TRBV30; tentatively, D is TRBD1 (5 bases). The germline gives CDR1 GTSNPN, CDR2 SVGIG (reference sequence). V was pared by 5 bases and J by 3 bases, with 11 bases between. The CDR3 has 13 amino acids. This chain's CDR3 is CAWPSGDGNTIYF. The DNA of the CDR3 is TGTGCCTGGCCCTCGGGGGATGGAAACACCATATATTTT. Full variable domain (outside the CDR3, taken from reference TRBV30 and TRBJ1-3): SQTIHQWPATLVQPVGSPLSLECTVEGTSNPNLYWYRQAAGRGLQLLFYSVGIGQISSEVPQNLSASRPQDRQFILSSKKLLLSDSGFYLCAWPSGDGNTIYFGEGSWLTVV.

This chain links TRBV4-1 with TRBJ2-1; 8 bases align to TRBD2. The CDR3 has 17 residues. CDR1 is MGHRA and CDR2 is YSYEKL in the germline V gene. V lost 7 bases, J lost 1 base, and 12 bases stayed unmatched. CDR3 amino acids: CASTPHPSGSSYNEQFF. The DNA of the CDR3 is TGCGCCAGCACCCCCCACCCGAGCGGGAGTTCCTACAATGAGCAGTTCTTC.

This clone was detected only a few times. V usage is TRBV11-3 and J usage is TRBJ2-1; D unclear. V was shortened by 5 bases and J by 0 bases, with 5 bases between the two germline ends. The CDR3 length is 13 residues. CDR1 SGHNT and CDR2 YENEEA come from the germline V gene. CDR3 sequence (DNA): TGTGCCAGCAGCCTAAACTCCTACAATGAGCAGTTCTTC. Protein sequence: CASSLNSYNEQFF.

The chain joins TRBV28 to TRBJ2-3; D uncertain. Germline V lookup: CDR1 MDHEN, CDR2 SYDVKM. There are 13 residues in the CDR3. The CDR3 here is CAALGPSTDTQYF. The CDR3 DNA follows: TGTGCGGCGCTGGGCCCTAGCACAGATACGCAGTATTTT.

This sequence joins TRBV6-6 and TRBJ1-2; no clear D gene. Trimming stripped 8 bases from V and 4 bases from J, with 14 bases between. CDR1 and CDR2 (germline): MNHNY, SVGAGI (reference sequence). The CDR3 has 13 residues. CDR3 coding DNA: TGTGCCAGCCTTAGTACCGTCGGCTATGGCTACACCTTC. Its protein product is CASLSTVGYGYTF.

The CDR3 sequence: CASSAPSGGTGELFF. The CDR3 DNA sequence: TGTGCCAGTAGTGCTCCTAGCGGGGGGACCGGGGAGCTGTTTTTT. V gene TRBV19 combines with J gene TRBJ2-2; 11 bases agree with TRBD2. The length of the CDR3 is 15 residues. In germline, CDR1 is LNHDA, CDR2 SQIVND (reference sequence). J was trimmed by 5 bases and V by 5 bases; bases with no gene match: 4.

The chain carries TRBV15 and TRBJ2-5; the D gene is possibly TRBD1 (5 bases). TRBJ2-7 explains the end of the DNA better; the J call may be wrong. Germline V lookup: CDR1 LNHNV, CDR2 YYDKDF (reference sequence). The CDR3 is 17 residues long. CDR3 in DNA: TGTGCCACCAGCAGTACCGAAGGGGTACTATTCTCCTACGAGCAGTACTTC. Protein sequence: CATSSTEGVLFSYEQYF.

V gene TRBV29-1 combines with J gene TRBJ2-2; possible D gene TRBD1, 5 bases. V lost 6 bases, J lost 2 bases, and 10 bases lay in between. Germline CDR1 is SQVTM and CDR2 is ANQGSEA. The CDR3 covers 13 residues. CDR3 nucleotide sequence: TGCAGCGTATCGACAGTTAACACCGGGGAGCTGTTTTTT. This gives the protein CSVSTVNTGELFF.

V and J are TRBV7-2 and TRBJ1-4, with 8 bases matching TRBD1. The CDR3 is 15 residues long. Germline CDR1 and CDR2: SGHTA and FQGNSA. V was clipped by 5 bases and J by 8 bases; unmatched bases: 10. The CDR3 sequence: CASSRDRGGGEKLFF. CDR3 DNA: TGTGCCAGCAGCCGCGACAGGGGAGGGGGCGAAAAACTGTTTTTT.

The J gene is TRBJ2-7, the V gene TRBV4-1; 11 positions match TRBD1. Germline assignment: CDR1 MGHRA and CDR2 YSYEKL. This CDR3 contains 14 residues. The ends lost 4 bases at V and 3 bases at J; junction bases unmatched: 2. This CDR3 is CASSPGTGGYEQYF. CDR3 DNA: TGCGCCAGCAGCCCCGGGACAGGGGGCTACGAGCAGTACTTC.

The V call is TRBV6-5, the J call TRBJ2-7; D possibly corresponds to TRBD2 (6 bases). The germline gives CDR1 MNHEY, CDR2 SVGAGI. The CDR3 length is 15 residues. Deletions cut 5 bases from V and 5 bases from J, with 19 bases between. CDR3 in DNA: TGTGCCAGCAGTGGCGGGAAGGCTTCGGCCCACGAGCAGTACTTC. As protein: CASSGGKASAHEQYF.

The chain recombines TRBV11-2 with TRBJ2-7; 7 nucleotides align to TRBD1. CDR1 SGHAT and CDR2 FQNNGV come from the germline V gene. The V segment lost 5 bases and the J segment 3 bases; nucleotides outside the gene matches: 10. CDR3 size: 15 residues. CDR3 sequence reads: CASSPPRGKVYEQYF. The CDR3 bases are TGTGCCAGCAGCCCCCCCAGGGGGAAAGTCTACGAGCAGTACTTC. Full variable domain (remainder filled in from reference TRBV11-2 and TRBJ2-7): EAGVAQSPRYKIIEKRQSVAFWCNPISGHATLYWYQQILGQGPKLLIQFQNNGVVDDSQLPKDRFSAERLKGVDSTLKIQPAKLEDSAVYLCASSPPRGKVYEQYFGPGTRLTVT.

This clone appeared a few times. The rearrangement joins TRBV18 to TRBJ1-4; 7 nucleotides align to TRBD1. Germline assignment: CDR1 KGHSH and CDR2 LQKENI. V gave up 3 bases and J gave up 8 bases; unmatched junction bases: 6. This CDR3 is built from 14 residues. CDR3 sequence: CASSPTGLEEKLFF. The CDR3 DNA follows: TGTGCCAGCTCACCGACAGGGTTGGAGGAAAAACTGTTTTTT.

The V gene is TRBV4-1, the J gene TRBJ2-5; TRBD2 agrees at 11 bases. The CDR3 is 18 amino acids. V was pared by 1 base and J by 1 base, with 8 bases of the junction left unmatched. Germline V gene lookup returns CDR1 MGHRA and CDR2 YSYEKL. The CDR3 DNA is TGCGCCAGCAGCCAAGCGAAAACTAGCGGGAGAGCCCAAGAGACCCAGTACTTC. It specifies CASSQAKTSGRAQETQYF.

This clone showed up just a few times. The chain is built from TRBV28 and TRBJ2-7, with 7 bases lining up with TRBD1. V lost 3 bases and J lost 4; bases outside the gene matches: 3. Germline assignment: CDR1 MDHEN and CDR2 SYDVKM. This CDR3 contains 13 residues. DNA of the CDR3: TGTGCCAGCAGTTTTGGGACAGAATACGAGCAGTACTTC. Its translation: CASSFGTEYEQYF.

The rearrangement joins TRBV13 to TRBJ2-5; no clear D gene. CDR1 is PRHDT, CDR2 FYEKMQ, per germline (reference sequence). V was pared by 6 bases and J by 2 bases, with 7 bases between. This CDR3 has 12 amino acids. CDR3 nucleotides: TGTGCCAGCAGTATCCTACAAGAGACCCAGTACTTC. Its translation: CASSILQETQYF.

The chain recombines TRBV10-3 with TRBJ1-2; D uncertain. The germline V and J ends were trimmed by 0 bases and 4 bases, with 6 bases remaining between them. The germline gives CDR1 ENHRY, CDR2 SYGVKD. The CDR3 length is 13 residues. For the CDR3, the DNA is TGTGCCATCAGTGAGTCGACGGGCTATGGCTACACCTTC. This gives the protein CAISESTGYGYTF.

Only a few counts were recorded for this clone. The rearrangement uses TRBV5-8 and TRBJ2-5; 7 bases line up with TRBD1. This CDR3 contains 15 residues. The J segment lost 2 bases and the V segment lost 6 bases, leaving 10 bases of the junction unmatched. Per germline, CDR1 SGHTS and CDR2 YDEGEE. DNA for the CDR3: TGTGCCAGCACTACCCGGGACAGCGTGCAAGAGACCCAGTACTTC. Its translation is CASTTRDSVQETQYF. Full variable domain (outside the CDR3, taken from reference TRBV5-8 and TRBJ2-5): EAGVTQSPTHLIKTRGQQATLRCSPISGHTSVYWYQQALGLGLQFLLWYDEGEERNRGNFPPRFSGRQFPNYSSELNVNALELEDSALYLCASTTRDSVQETQYFGPGTRLLVL.